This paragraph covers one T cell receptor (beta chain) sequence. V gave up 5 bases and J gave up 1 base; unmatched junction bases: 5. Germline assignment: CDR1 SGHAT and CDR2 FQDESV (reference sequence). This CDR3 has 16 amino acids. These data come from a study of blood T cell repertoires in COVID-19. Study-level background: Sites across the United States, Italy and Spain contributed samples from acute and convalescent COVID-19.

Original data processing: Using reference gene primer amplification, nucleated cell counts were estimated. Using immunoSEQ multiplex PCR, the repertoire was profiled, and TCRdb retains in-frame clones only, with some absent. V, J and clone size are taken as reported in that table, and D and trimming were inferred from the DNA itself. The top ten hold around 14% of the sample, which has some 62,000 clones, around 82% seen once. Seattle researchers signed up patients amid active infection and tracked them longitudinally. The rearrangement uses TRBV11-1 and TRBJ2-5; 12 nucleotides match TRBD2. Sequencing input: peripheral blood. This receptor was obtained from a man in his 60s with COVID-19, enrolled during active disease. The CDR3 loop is CASSTRLAGAQETQYF. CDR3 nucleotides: TGTGCCAGCAGCACAAGACTAGCGGGAGCCCAAGAGACCCAGTACTTC.